This TCR beta chain was captured by sequencing in a study of shared T cell receptors in the human thymus. Sequenced by immunoSEQ multiplex PCR; TCRdb stores in-frame clones only, minus some. The data show approximately 730,000 clones, 70% to 90% seen once. Germline V CDR1 and CDR2: SQVTM, ANQGSEA. V trimming: 7 bases; J trimming: 7 bases; junction bases outside the gene matches: 14. CDR3 size: 14 residues. This sample was also put to use in a study of human thymus T cells. As that report states: Resections from corrective heart surgery provided thymus tissue.

This chain connects TRBV29-1 to TRBJ2-7, with 9 bases matching TRBD1. Source material: thymocytes. The clonotype comes from a girl less than two years old with a congenital heart defect. This CDR3 is CSAVGQGRNREQYF. The CDR3 bases are TGCAGCGCCGTAGGACAGGGGCGGAATCGGGAGCAGTACTTC.